These T cell receptor beta chains were read from a single sample in a study of CD8 T cells in ankylosing spondylitis. TCRdb processed the 5' RACE reads anew with MiXCR; each CDR3 protein has one entry. The sample holds about 96,000 distinct CDR3 sequences; 27% are singletons and the top ten take around 56%. The sequenced sample consisted of blood, either unsorted or a sorted T cell fraction (not recorded which). The source is a male donor with ankylosing spondylitis or in good health (not recorded which). The CDR3 runs from the conserved cysteine through the conserved F or W. The D gene is left open where the match is weak. Where a row states a size, it is once, few, many or the class of an expanded clone; other rows omit it.

j_call | clone_size | d_call | v_call | cdr3_nt | cdr3_aa
TRBJ2-1 | . | . | TRBV7-9 | TGTGCCACGGCACATCCGGACCCCTCGTATGAGCAGTTCTTC | CATAHPDPSYEQFF
TRBJ2-7 | . | TRBD1 | TRBV5-1 | TGCGCCAGCAGCTTGATCAGCGGACAGGGAAGCGAGCAGTACTTC | CASSLISGQGSEQYF
TRBJ1-1 | . | . | TRBV12-3/TRBV12-4 | TGTGCCAGCAGGCTTAGGGAGAACACTGAAGCTTTCTTT | CASRLRENTEAFF
TRBJ1-4 | . | . | TRBV5-5 | TGTGCCAGCAGCTTGTTGGAAGACCCTAATGAAAAACTGTTTTTT | CASSLLEDPNEKLFF
TRBJ1-1 | . | . | TRBV20-1 | TGCAGTGCTAGAGATTTGGGTAGGGAGGTCACTGAAGCTTTCTTT | CSARDLGREVTEAFF
TRBJ2-1 | few | . | TRBV25-1 | TGTGCCAGCAGTGATAAACCAGTGACAGGTCTCCTCTATGAGCAGTTCTTC | CASSDKPVTGLLYEQFF
TRBJ2-2 | . | . | TRBV6-5 | TGTGCCAGCAGTTACTGGGCCTCGGACACCGGGGAGCTGTTTTTT | CASSYWASDTGELFF
TRBJ2-1 | . | TRBD2 | TRBV24-1 | TGTGCCACCAGTGAAGGTACTAGCGGGAGTGACAGCCAGCAGTTCTTC | CATSEGTSGSDSQQFF
TRBJ2-1 | . | . | TRBV3-1 | TGTGCCAGCAGCCCGGGGTATAATGAGCAGTTCTTC | CASSPGYNEQFF
TRBJ2-3 | . | TRBD2 | TRBV3-1 | TGTGCCAGCAGCCTGCTAGCGGGAGCAAACACAGATACGCAGTATTTT | CASSLLAGANTDTQYF